Following are 14 T cell receptor beta chains from one sample sequenced in a study of OX40 agonist ivuxolimab in advanced cancers. The protocol was immunoSEQ multiplex PCR, while the TCRdb copy is restricted to in-frame clones and leaves out a portion. The sample includes more than 85,000 clones, about 90% of them seen just once. The sequencing used CD4+ or CD8+ T cells sorted from blood, collected in a trial of the OX40 agonist ivuxolimab. These receptor sequences come from an adult with an advanced solid tumor such as melanoma, head and neck, liver or kidney cancer.

The chain recombines TRBV19 with TRBJ1-3; 8 nucleotides match TRBD1. The CDR3 is made up of 16 amino acids. The V gene end was trimmed by 6 bases and the J gene end by 0 bases; junction bases not matched to a gene: 7. Germline CDR1 reads LNHDA; CDR2 reads SQIVND (reference sequence). Here the CDR3 reads CASSPGTGYSGNTIYF. DNA for the CDR3: TGTGCCAGTAGCCCCGGGACAGGCTACTCTGGAAACACCATATATTTT.

This chain connects TRBV6-1 to TRBJ2-7; possibly TRBD1 or TRBD2 for D (6 bases each). CDR1 is MNHNS, CDR2 SASEGT, per germline. The CDR3 length is 14 residues. V was clipped by 10 bases and J by 3 bases, with 19 bases between them. The CDR3 sequence: CATIGGLVYYEQYF. DNA of the CDR3: TGTGCCACCATAGGGGGACTCGTCTACTACGAGCAGTACTTC.

The rearrangement links TRBV28 to TRBJ1-5; 8 bases fit TRBD1. Germline V CDR1 and CDR2: MDHEN, SYDVKM. V shed 5 bases and J 2 bases; nucleotides not matched to a gene: 8. The CDR3 spans 16 residues. DNA for the CDR3: TGTGCCAGCAGTACCCAGGGGGCGGGGGGCAATCAGCCCCAGCATTTT. It specifies CASSTQGAGGNQPQHF.

This clone showed up just a few times. The chain recombines TRBV30 with TRBJ1-5; D not certain. V was pared by 2 bases and J by 0 bases, with 14 bases between. The CDR3 contains 16 residues. Germline-derived CDR1 and CDR2 are GTSNPN and SVGIG (reference sequence). CDR3 DNA sequence: TGTGCCTGGAGTCGTACGACGGGTTTTAGCAATCAGCCCCAGCATTTT. It yields the protein CAWSRTTGFSNQPQHF.

The chain carries TRBV6-1 and TRBJ2-3; D gene ambiguous. The CDR3 spans 14 residues. Deletions cut 7 bases from V and 1 base from J, with 12 bases between. The germline CDR1 and CDR2 sequences are MNHNS and SASEGT. CDR3 sequence reads: CASKSVRGTDTQYF. CDR3 bases: TGTGCCAGCAAATCCGTAAGGGGCACAGATACGCAGTATTTT.

This sequence joins TRBV4-1 and TRBJ1-6; TRBD1 matches 9 bases. Germline CDR1 and CDR2: MGHRA and YSYEKL. The CDR3 is 17 amino acids. Germline trimming cut 4 bases from V and 8 bases from J; bases unmatched to any gene: 12. CDR3 loop: CASSLTSSGQGYSPLHF. The DNA of the CDR3 is TGCGCCAGCAGCCTAACAAGCTCGGGACAGGGCTATTCACCCCTCCACTTT.

This sequence joins TRBV6-6 and TRBJ2-7; 10 bases match TRBD2. The CDR3 extends over 14 amino acids. Unmatched junction bases numbered 5, after V lost 7 bases and J lost 2 bases. From germline, CDR1 is MNHNY and CDR2 SVGAGI (reference sequence). This chain's CDR3 is CASTELAGAYEQYF. CDR3 coding DNA: TGTGCCAGCACCGAGCTAGCGGGAGCCTACGAGCAGTACTTC.

The rearrangement uses TRBV9 and TRBJ2-1; TRBD2 matches at 8 bases. Looked up from germline, CDR1 is SGDLS and CDR2 is YYNGEE. CDR3 length: 17 amino acids. V was clipped by 3 bases and J by 5 bases; unmatched bases: 13. The CDR3: CASSEEILGLGHNEQFF. For the CDR3, the DNA is TGTGCCAGCAGCGAGGAGATTTTGGGACTAGGGCACAATGAGCAGTTCTTC.

This rearrangement joins TRBV18 to TRBJ2-3; the D is unclear. Trimming pared 2 bases from V and 2 bases from J, leaving 11 bases between. In germline, CDR1 is KGHSH, CDR2 LQKENI. The CDR3 extends over 15 amino acids. The chain's CDR3 is CASSPNQAHTDTQYF. The CDR3 DNA follows: TGTGCCAGCTCACCAAATCAGGCACACACAGATACGCAGTATTTT. The whole variable domain, remainder taken from reference TRBV18 and TRBJ2-3, is NAGVMQNPRHLVRRRGQEARLRCSPMKGHSHVYWYRQLPEEGLKFMVYLQKENIIDESGMPKERFSAEFPKEGPSILRIQQVVRGDSAAYFCASSPNQAHTDTQYFGPGTRLTVL.

Details on this clone: No DNA is shown, since the ends of the CDR3 on it are uncertain; the CDR3 is the one TCRdb lists. The chain joins TRBV19 to TRBJ1-1; the table names TRBD1, a call not compared with the DNA. The CDR3 adds up to 14 amino acids, both ends counted. The germline V gene encodes CDR1 LNHDA and CDR2 SQIVND (reference sequence). The CDR3 region is CASTSGQGGTEAFF.

The CDR3 protein is CAREGTSYEQYF. Written as DNA, the CDR3 is TGTGCCAGAGAGGGAACCTCCTACGAGCAGTACTTC. The genes are TRBV21-1 and TRBJ2-7; the table names TRBD2, a call not compared with the DNA. TRBV21-1 is a pseudogene segment. The CDR3 totals 12 residues.

The V and J genes are TRBV5-1 and TRBJ2-3; no definite D call. The CDR3 runs to 12 residues. The V gene's germline CDR1 is SGHRS and CDR2 YFSETQ. V gave up 4 bases and J gave up 5 bases, with 8 bases separating them. CDR3 sequence reads: CASSLVQDTQYF. The CDR3 DNA reads as TGCGCCAGCAGCCTGGTCCAAGATACGCAGTATTTT. Complete variable domain (other parts from reference TRBV5-1 and TRBJ2-3): KAGVTQTPRYLIKTRGQQVTLSCSPISGHRSVSWYQQTPGQGLQFLFEYFSETQRNKGNFPGRFSGRQFSNSRSEMNVSTLELGDSALYLCASSLVQDTQYFGPGTRLTVL.

J is TRBJ2-2 and V is TRBV18; TRBD2 is a possible D gene (6 bases). Trimming shortened V by 0 bases and J by 2 bases, and 7 bases separated the two germline ends. The CDR3 contains 15 residues. Germline lookup yields CDR1 KGHSH and CDR2 LQKENI. Here the CDR3 DNA reads TGTGCCAGCTCACCACCGGGACTTAACACCGGGGAGCTGTTTTTT. The encoded protein is CASSPPGLNTGELFF.

V and J are TRBV5-1 and TRBJ2-6; no firm D call. Trimming shortened V by 4 bases and J by 0 bases, and 14 bases separated the two germline ends. The CDR3 totals 17 residues. Looked up from germline, CDR1 is SGHRS and CDR2 is YFSETQ. The DNA for the CDR3 is TGCGCCAGCAGCCCGACTTCTAGTCTCTCTGGGGCCAACGTCCTGACTTTC. Its translation: CASSPTSSLSGANVLTF.